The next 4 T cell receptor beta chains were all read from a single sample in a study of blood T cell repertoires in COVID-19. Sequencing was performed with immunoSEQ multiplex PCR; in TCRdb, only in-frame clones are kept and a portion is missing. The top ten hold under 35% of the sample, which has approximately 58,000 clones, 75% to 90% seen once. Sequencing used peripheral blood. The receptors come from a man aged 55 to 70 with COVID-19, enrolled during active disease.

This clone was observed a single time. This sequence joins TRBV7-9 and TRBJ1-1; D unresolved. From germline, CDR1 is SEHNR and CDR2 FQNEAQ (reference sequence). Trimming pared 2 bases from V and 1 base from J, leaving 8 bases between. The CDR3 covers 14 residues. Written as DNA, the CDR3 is TGTGCCAGCAGCTTAAATCAGAAGAACACTGAAGCTTTCTTT. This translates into CASSLNQKNTEAFF. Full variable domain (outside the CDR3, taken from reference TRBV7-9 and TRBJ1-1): DTGVSQNPRHKITKRGQNVTFRCDPISEHNRLYWYRQTLGQGPEFLTYFQNEAQLEKSRLLSDRFSAERPKGSFSTLEIQRTEQGDSAMYLCASSLNQKNTEAFFGQGTRLTVV.

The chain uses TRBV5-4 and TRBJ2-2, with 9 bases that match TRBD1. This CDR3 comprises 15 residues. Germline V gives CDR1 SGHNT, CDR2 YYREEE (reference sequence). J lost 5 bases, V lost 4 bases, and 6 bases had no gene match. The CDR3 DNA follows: TGTGCCAGCAGCCCTCGGGACAGGGTTACCGGGGAGCTGTTTTTT. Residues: CASSPRDRVTGELFF.

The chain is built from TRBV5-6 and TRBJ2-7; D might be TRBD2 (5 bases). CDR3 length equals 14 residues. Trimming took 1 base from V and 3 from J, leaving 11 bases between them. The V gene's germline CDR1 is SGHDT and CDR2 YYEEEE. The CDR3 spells CASSLSGLLYEQYF. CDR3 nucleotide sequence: TGTGCCAGCAGCTTGTCTGGACTCCTCTACGAGCAGTACTTC.

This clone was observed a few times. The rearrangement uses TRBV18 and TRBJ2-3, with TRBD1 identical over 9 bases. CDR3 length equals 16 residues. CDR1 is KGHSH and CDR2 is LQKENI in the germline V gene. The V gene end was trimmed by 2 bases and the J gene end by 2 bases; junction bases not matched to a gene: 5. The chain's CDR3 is CASSPLGQGNTDTQYF. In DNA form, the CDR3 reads TGTGCCAGCTCACCATTGGGACAGGGCAACACAGATACGCAGTATTTT.